Sequencing of this TCR beta chain was carried out in a study of shared clonotypes between healthy human individuals. Unsorted samples relied on about 100 million PBMCs, which served as the source of genomic DNA. Clones were sequenced by immunoSEQ multiplex PCR, and TCRdb holds only the in-frame ones, with some missing. The sample lists 530,000 or so clones; about 79% were seen once. V lost 0 bases to trimming and J lost 2 bases, with 14 bases between them. Per germline, CDR1 SQVTM and CDR2 ANQGSEA. This CDR3 spans 15 amino acids. The chain couples TRBV29-1 to TRBJ2-7, with D possibly TRBD2 on 6 matching bases. This sequence was found in a woman between 35 and 50 years old in good health. Some clones in this sample may be carry-over from other donors' samples. Specimen: PBMCs. CDR3 protein: CSVEDRTGAAYEQYF. CDR3 nucleotides: TGCAGCGTTGAAGATCGGACGGGAGCGGCCTACGAGCAGTACTTC.